These T cell receptor beta chains were read from a single sample in a study of blood T cell repertoires in COVID-19. Libraries were prepared by immunoSEQ multiplex PCR; TCRdb keeps only in-frame clonotypes and omits some of them. Counted here are about 250,000 clones, approximately 82% occurring once; the ten biggest clones make up 5%. Sequencing used PBMCs or T cells enriched from blood (not recorded which). These receptors came from a man between 35 and 55 years old who had been exposed to COVID-19. The CDR3 runs from the conserved cysteine through the conserved F or W. The order of the fields is V gene, J gene, CDR3 protein.

V gene: TRBV4-1; J gene: TRBJ1-1; CDR3 protein: CASSQDRGWAEAFF
V gene: TRBV5-1; J gene: TRBJ1-4; CDR3 protein: CASSPLEGRGNEKLFF
V gene: TRBV5-1; J gene: TRBJ1-2; CDR3 protein: CASSLTGGPTRLYGYTF
V gene: TRBV13; J gene: TRBJ2-5; CDR3 protein: CASSFGLGPETQYF
V gene: TRBV18; J gene: TRBJ2-5; CDR3 protein: CASSGLQETQYF
V gene: TRBV2; J gene: TRBJ2-5; CDR3 protein: CASKEGVQETQYF
V gene: TRBV6-5; J gene: TRBJ2-1; CDR3 protein: CASSPGTFYNEQFF
V gene: TRBV5-1; J gene: TRBJ2-5; CDR3 protein: CASTYTAGAQETQYF
V gene: TRBV3-1/TRBV3-2; J gene: TRBJ2-1; CDR3 protein: CASSQITVPGQNYNEQFF
V gene: TRBV30; J gene: TRBJ2-7; CDR3 protein: CAWRRSSASYEQYF
V gene: TRBV9; J gene: TRBJ1-2; CDR3 protein: CASSVGHYGYTF
V gene: TRBV14; J gene: TRBJ1-2; CDR3 protein: CASSQQAPLDYGYTF
V gene: TRBV7-9; J gene: TRBJ2-7; CDR3 protein: CASSLATGYEQYF
V gene: TRBV1; J gene: TRBJ1-6; CDR3 protein: CTSSQKTARKNSPLHF
V gene: TRBV5-6; J gene: TRBJ1-2; CDR3 protein: CASSPRDWGGYGYTF
V gene: TRBV5-6; J gene: TRBJ1-3; CDR3 protein: CASSLAGTVSDTIYF
V gene: TRBV6-6; J gene: TRBJ1-6; CDR3 protein: CASSFPSGKNNSPLHF
V gene: TRBV28; J gene: TRBJ2-7; CDR3 protein: CASSSNSGGLYEQYF
V gene: TRBV7-9; J gene: TRBJ2-3; CDR3 protein: CASSLGGQGTDTQYF